This TCR beta chain was obtained from a study of T cells in Graves' hyperthyroidism and ophthalmopathy. Study observations and caveats: Before onset, ophthalmopathy was predicted by the model a median around 6 months earlier.

In this sample, this clonotype turned up many times. Its antigen is currently unknown. Ophthalmopathy patients had moderate-to-severe active disease, CAS ≥3, NOSPECS ≥4, and disease duration under 3 months. Criteria for exclusion of patients were uncontrolled infection, other autoimmune disease, pregnancy or lactation. The source material, RNA transcripts, was used to amplify TCR beta CDR3 regions. Using the HTBI primer set, a first-round RT-PCR was run on the TCR CDR3. MiXCR, run by TCRdb on the multiplex PCR reads, gives a single entry per CDR3 protein. The sample lists hundreds of thousands of distinct CDR3 sequences, about 20% occurring once. The germline CDR1 and CDR2 sequences are MNHEY and SMNVEV (reference sequence). This CDR3 comprises 14 residues. Trimming removed 8 bases at V and 5 bases at J, with 15 bases between.

Sequenced input: blood. The chain is built from TRBV27 and TRBJ1-4; D gene ambiguous. This sequence was found in a man younger than 40 with Graves' ophthalmopathy. This CDR3 reads CASSRVGTNEKLFF. CDR3 in DNA: TGTGCCAGCTCCCGGGTAGGCACGAATGAAAAACTGTTTTTT.